This TCR beta chain was identified in a study of PD-L1 blockade in urothelial cancer (dated by TCRdb to about 2017). General notes on the study: Therapy was started at some point between 2014 and 2016 for all patients, and atezolizumab 1,200 mg was administered intravenously every 3 weeks. About 90% of the 29 patients were identified as males with urothelial cancer of bladder origin, and a prior smoking history was reported by 18 of 29 patients. An ECOG performance status of 0 or 1 was recorded for the patients, and 0 to 3 prior chemotherapy regimens had been received by the patients. Blood samples were analyzed at 3 weeks after treatment start (second dose) and at 6 weeks after treatment start. Blood samples yielded a median of roughly 140,000 T cells and more than 75,000 unique TCRs, with median clonality 0.080. The study was an exploratory multi-omic analysis of somatic, immune and clinical correlates of response to PD-L1 blockade with atezolizumab in urothelial cancer. TCR sequencing covered pretreatment tumor samples and matched, serially collected peripheral blood taken before and after atezolizumab treatment. Durable clinical benefit meant progression-free survival longer than 6 months, and TCR features were also tested against progression-free and overall survival. In the same patients, pretreatment tumors underwent whole exome sequencing and RNA sequencing in addition to TCR sequencing. Durable clinical benefit was achieved by nine patients but not by the remaining 20. Over 28 patients had pretreatment blood TCR-seq, roughly 24 had at least one posttreatment blood collection, and roughly 24 had tumor TCR-seq.

From cysteine to phenylalanine, the CDR3 is 19 amino acids long. Of all the DNA, just the CDR3 is kept, 57 bases in frame from base 1. The germline V gene provides CDR1 SGHVS and CDR2 FQNEAQ. V is cut back by 5 bases and J by 3 bases, with 14 bases in the junction unmatched. Study-wide findings and limitations: Because the sample size was small (n ≈ 31) and many of the analyses were exploratory, the results are meant to be hypothesis-generating. At 3 weeks after the start of treatment, tumor-associated TCR clones in peripheral blood had expanded more in patients with durable benefit (n of about 20, p = 0.022). A pretreatment peripheral blood TCR clonality below the median was linked to improved progression-free and overall survival.

Synthetic TCR analog templates were spiked into each PCR so that absolute template abundance could be estimated from read counts. TCRbeta CDR3 regions were amplified from genomic DNA with bias-controlled V and J gene primers using the immunoSEQ assay. Rearranged TCRbeta segments were sequenced at approximately 20X coverage. Concerning the study's data processing: Sequencing errors were corrected by clustering, and CDR3s were annotated against IMGT so that V, D and J genes could be assigned. Downstream analyses used only productive TCRbeta rearrangements and left out out-of-frame or stop-codon sequences. Clonality was computed as one minus Shannon entropy normalized by the log of the number of unique productive sequences. Clones differing between time points or between blood and tumor were identified by Fisher's exact test with Benjamini-Hochberg correction at adjusted p below 0.01. TCRdb's version of the immuneACCESS table is confined to in-frame rearrangements and falls short of the full clone set. An unresolved V gene accounts for under half of the shortfall where checked; the remainder is of unknown origin. The V and J calls and clone size come from that table; D and trimming were worked out from the DNA. Counted in this sample were 35,000 to 40,000 clones; 86% of them appeared once. Over 20% of the sample belongs to the ten largest clones.

Regarding this clone: Which antigen it targets is not known. There are no base qualities to consult, and no much larger clone falls within one base.

The time point label, read with the paper, signifies: peripheral blood 6 weeks after treatment start. The cohort comprised fewer than 35 patients with locally advanced or metastatic urothelial carcinoma treated at Memorial Sloan Kettering on a trial protocol. Peripheral blood mononuclear cells were collected pretreatment and during treatment, with between 1 and 8 total time points obtained per patient. The Qiagen DNeasy Blood extraction kit was used to purify genomic DNA from total PBMCs and from tumor samples. PBMCs were collected pretreatment and during treatment, and were isolated and stored as previously described.

The material was PBMCs, obtained around atezolizumab (anti-PD-L1) treatment. This TCR came from a man in his fifties or sixties with urothelial cancer. The rearrangement combines TRBV7-8 with TRBJ2-3, and 13 junction bases match TRBD2. The DNA sequence follows: TGTGCCAGCAGCATTCTAACTAGCGGGAGGGCCTCTGGGACAGATACGCAGTATTTT. This sequence encodes CASSILTSGRASGTDTQYF.